This T cell receptor beta chain was retrieved from a study of T cell repertoires in aging, cancer and after chemotherapy. In the study overall: Donors were grouped into six age bands spanning 30 or younger through 70 or older. Patients with glioblastoma brain tumors were sampled before and after temozolomide-based therapy.

Multiplex touch-down PCR with TRB-A/B primers amplified rearranged V-D-J TRB sequences. One entry per CDR3 protein, called by TCRdb with MiXCR from the multiplex PCR reads. The table records several hundred distinct CDR3 sequences, around 25% of them present only once. This clonotype is medium-sized by share. TCR beta rearrangements were amplified from peripheral blood genomic DNA. The V segment lost 6 bases and the J segment 4 bases; nucleotides outside the gene matches: 5. The CDR3 contains 14 residues. Germline lookup yields CDR1 MNHEY and CDR2 SVGAGI. This chain links TRBV6-5 with TRBJ2-3; the match to TRBD1 covers 9 bases. The sequencing sample was made of blood. The source of this sequence is a human donor with a solid tumor. The CDR3 reads CASSRDRVADTQYF. CDR3 DNA sequence: TGTGCCAGCAGCCGGGACAGGGTGGCAGATACGCAGTATTTT.